This TCR beta chain originates from a study of CD8 T cells in Susac syndrome (dated by TCRdb to about 2019). Study-wide context: Among the Susac syndrome patients who were sequenced, clinically active disease was present in about 6 and clinical remission was observed in eight or nine. At blood withdrawal, Susac syndrome patients were therapy-naive, treated with corticosteroids (with IVIg additionally given to some), or treated with IVIg alone. Repertoire sequencing was used to test whether CD8+ T cell activation and differentiation in Susac syndrome was antigen driven.

RNA was extracted with the RNeasy kit and 0.5 to 1 ug was reverse transcribed using random hexamers. TCR beta CDR3 regions were amplified with the immunoSEQ multiplex PCR assay covering 54 Vbeta and 13 Jbeta segments. To correct PCR amplification bias, a synthetic template baseline was used for both primer optimization and computational correction. On the study's bioinformatics: Only productive sequences were kept, with reads annotated to V, D and J genes according to IMGT and analyzed in immunoSEQ Analyzer. Clonality was computed as one minus Shannon entropy normalized by log2 of the number of productive unique sequences. For each patient and control, public and private clones were evaluated within the 100 most prevalent clones. Clones were defined as Susac-specific if absent from the healthy and MS cohorts, from roughly 1,100 published viral clones and from other ImmuneACCESS disease sequences. TCRdb took the public reads, trimmed them with fastp at Q25, ran MiXCR for clone calling and kept in-frame beta chains. One record per CDR3 amino acid sequence lists the most common genes and DNA. The V and J calls were not made by the authors but by TCRdb's processing. The sample includes 170,000 or so distinct CDR3 sequences, with roughly 94% observed a single time. The ten largest clones capture more than 0.08% of the sample.

What the study reported, not specific to this receptor: The TCR sequencing and HLA analysis was acknowledged to have included a relatively small number of individuals. The CD4+ T cell repertoire of patients with Susac syndrome showed no detectable clonal expansion.

To note about this clonotype: Its antigen has not been determined. The input lacks base qualities; no much larger clone sits a single base away.

High-throughput TCR beta sequencing profiled peripheral blood CD8+ and CD4+ T cells from healthy donors, Susac syndrome patients and multiple sclerosis patients. The Susac syndrome patients fulfilled recently defined diagnostic criteria for definite or probable disease. Bulk CD8+ and CD4+ T cells were purified by magnetic negative isolation, whereas CD8+ TEMRA cells were enriched by FACS. Blood was collected in EDTA tubes and processed within 24 hours, with PBMCs isolated through density gradient centrifugation. PBMCs intended for TCR sequencing were cryopreserved in liquid nitrogen and were subsequently thawed in a 37 degrees C water bath. The sorted or isolated CD4+, CD8+ and CD8+ TEMRA cells had a purity of 90% or higher. The specimen sequenced was CD4+ T cells from PBMCs. The TCR sequence derives from a human donor with Susac syndrome.

The DNA is TGTGCCTGGGCGGTGTGGAACACTGAAGCTTTCTTT. It codes for CAWAVWNTEAFF. The receptor chain draws on TRBV30 and TRBJ1-1; the D gene cannot be named for sure. V is cut by 5 bases and J by 1 base, and the space between the germline ends is 8 bases. Reading from cysteine to phenylalanine, the CDR3 counts 12 amino acids. Just the 36-base CDR3 DNA is kept, in frame starting at base 1. For CDR1 and CDR2, the germline V gene (reference sequence) lists GTSNPN and SVGIG.